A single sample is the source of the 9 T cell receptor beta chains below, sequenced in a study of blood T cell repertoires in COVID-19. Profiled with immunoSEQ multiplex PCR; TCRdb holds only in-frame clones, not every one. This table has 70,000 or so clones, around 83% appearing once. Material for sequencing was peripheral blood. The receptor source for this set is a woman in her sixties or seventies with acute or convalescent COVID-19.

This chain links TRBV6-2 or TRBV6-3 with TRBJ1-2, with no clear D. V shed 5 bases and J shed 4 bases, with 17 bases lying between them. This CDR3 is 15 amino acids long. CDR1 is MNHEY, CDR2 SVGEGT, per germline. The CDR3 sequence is CASSPRLQNPYGYTF. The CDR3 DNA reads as TGTGCCAGCAGTCCACGTCTACAGAACCCCTATGGCTACACCTTC.

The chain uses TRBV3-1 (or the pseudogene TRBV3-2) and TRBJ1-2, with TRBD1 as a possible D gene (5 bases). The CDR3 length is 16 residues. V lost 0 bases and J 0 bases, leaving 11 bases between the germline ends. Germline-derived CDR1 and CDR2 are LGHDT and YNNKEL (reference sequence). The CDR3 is CASSQDPTRANYGYTF. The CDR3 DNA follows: TGTGCCAGCAGCCAAGACCCCACCAGGGCTAACTATGGCTACACCTTC.

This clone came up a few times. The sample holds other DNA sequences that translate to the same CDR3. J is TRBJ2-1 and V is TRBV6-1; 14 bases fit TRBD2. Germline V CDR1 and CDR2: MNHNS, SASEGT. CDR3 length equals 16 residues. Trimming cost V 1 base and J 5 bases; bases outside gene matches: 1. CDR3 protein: CASSEGLAGGNNEQFF. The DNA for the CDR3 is TGTGCCAGCAGTGAAGGACTAGCGGGGGGGAACAATGAGCAGTTCTTC.

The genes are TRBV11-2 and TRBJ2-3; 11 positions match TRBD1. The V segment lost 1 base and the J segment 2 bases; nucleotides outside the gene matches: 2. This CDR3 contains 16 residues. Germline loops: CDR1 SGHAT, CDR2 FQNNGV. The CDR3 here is CASSLGDRGITDTQYF. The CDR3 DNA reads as TGTGCCAGCAGCTTAGGGGACAGGGGGATCACAGATACGCAGTATTTT.

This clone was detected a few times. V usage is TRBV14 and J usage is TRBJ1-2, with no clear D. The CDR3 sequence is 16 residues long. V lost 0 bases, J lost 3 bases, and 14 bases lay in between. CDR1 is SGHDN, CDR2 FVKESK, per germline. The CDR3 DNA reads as TGTGCCAGCAGCCAAGACCTAGGGCGGGATTACTATGGCTACACCTTC. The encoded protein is CASSQDLGRDYYGYTF.

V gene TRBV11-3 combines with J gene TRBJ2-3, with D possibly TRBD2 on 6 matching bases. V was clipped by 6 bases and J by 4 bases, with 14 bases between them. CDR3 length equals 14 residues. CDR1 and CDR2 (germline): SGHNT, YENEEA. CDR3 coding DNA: TGTGCCAGCAGTTTTAGATCGGGGGCAGATACGCAGTATTTT. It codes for CASSFRSGADTQYF.

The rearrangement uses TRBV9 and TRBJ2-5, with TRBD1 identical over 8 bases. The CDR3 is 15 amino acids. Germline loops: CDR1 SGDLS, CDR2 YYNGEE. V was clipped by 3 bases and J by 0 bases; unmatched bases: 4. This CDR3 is CASSGRQGHQETQYF. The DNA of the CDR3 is TGTGCCAGCAGCGGCCGACAGGGGCACCAAGAGACCCAGTACTTC.

The CDR3 region is CASSESADRPNTEAFF. CDR3 sequence (DNA): TGTGCCAGCAGTGAATCGGCCGACAGGCCGAACACTGAAGCTTTCTTT. The chain uses TRBV25-1 and TRBJ1-1; weak D call: TRBD1 (6 bases). Trimming stripped 1 base from V and 1 base from J, with 13 bases between. The CDR3 loop spans 16 amino acids. The V gene's germline CDR1 is MGHDK and CDR2 SYGVNS.

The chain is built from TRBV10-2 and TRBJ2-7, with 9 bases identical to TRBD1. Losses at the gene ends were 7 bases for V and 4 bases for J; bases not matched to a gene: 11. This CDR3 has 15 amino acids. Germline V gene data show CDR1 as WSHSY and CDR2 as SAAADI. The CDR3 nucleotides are TGCGCCAGCAAACAATGGGGACAGGGTCCGTACGAGCAGTACTTC. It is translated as CASKQWGQGPYEQYF.